This T cell receptor beta chain emerged from a study of blood T cells in healthy people across ages. Study-wide points: Both naive CD4+ cell counts and diversity were greater in long-lived donors than in aged donors. With donor CMV status unknown, expanded clonotype changes were possibly confounded.

This clonotype was observed a handful of times. The antigen remains undetermined. Trimming removed 3 bases from V and 2 bases from J, with 8 bases in between. The CDR3 covers 13 residues. Germline CDR1 DFQATT, CDR2 SNEGSKA (reference sequence). The authors ran a second PCR of roughly 6 to 12 cycles using a sample-barcoded 5' primer and a J-beta primer mix. Each of the cDNA molecules was tagged by a template-switch adaptor with 12 random nucleotides. One entry per CDR3 protein results from TCRdb running MiXCR on the 5' RACE reads. Altogether nearly 800,000 distinct CDR3 sequences are present, about 56% being singletons, with the ten largest covering roughly 24%. Researchers isolated at least 6 million PBMCs per sample.

The sequence came from a man aged 40-49 years in good health. The sample was blood. The V gene is TRBV20-1, the J gene TRBJ1-5; D not certain. The CDR3 loop reads CSARREGNQPQHF. CDR3 in DNA: TGCAGTGCTAGGAGGGAGGGCAATCAGCCCCAGCATTTT.